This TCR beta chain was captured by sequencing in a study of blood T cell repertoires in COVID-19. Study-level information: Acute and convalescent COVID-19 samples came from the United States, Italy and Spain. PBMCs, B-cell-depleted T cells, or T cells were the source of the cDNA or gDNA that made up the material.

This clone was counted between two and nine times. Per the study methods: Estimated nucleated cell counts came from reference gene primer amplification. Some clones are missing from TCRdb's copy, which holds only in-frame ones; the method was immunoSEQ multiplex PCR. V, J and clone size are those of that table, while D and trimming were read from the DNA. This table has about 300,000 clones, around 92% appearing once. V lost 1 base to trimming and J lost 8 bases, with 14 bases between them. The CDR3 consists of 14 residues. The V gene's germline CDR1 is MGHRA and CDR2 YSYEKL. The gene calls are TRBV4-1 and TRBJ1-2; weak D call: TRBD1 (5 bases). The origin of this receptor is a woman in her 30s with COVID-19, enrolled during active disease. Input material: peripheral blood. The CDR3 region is CASSQGGIRAGYTF. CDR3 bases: TGCGCCAGCAGCCAAGGGGGCATCCGAGCAGGCTACACCTTC.